The 2 T cell receptor beta chains below were found in one sample sequenced in a study of follicular helper T cells after annual influenza vaccination. The repertoire was sequenced with immunoSEQ multiplex PCR; TCRdb's copy has only in-frame clones and lacks some. The sample consists of under 15,000 clones, roughly 78% of them appearing once. The time point denotes: 2014-2015 season, pre-vaccination. The specimen was CXCR5- memory CD4+ T cells sorted from blood, collected on the day of influenza vaccination. These receptor sequences come from an adult who received the influenza vaccine.

In DNA form, the CDR3 reads TGTGCCAGCACGGGACAGGGGACCCAAGAGACCCAGTACTTC. Its translation: CASTGQGTQETQYF. V and J are TRBV2 and TRBJ2-5; 10 bases match TRBD1. V trimming: 7 bases; J trimming: 1 base; junction bases outside the gene matches: 3. Germline V gene lookup returns CDR1 SNHLY and CDR2 FYNNEI. The CDR3 sequence is 14 residues long.

The V call is TRBV4-1, the J call TRBJ1-5; D remains ambiguous. Germline CDR1 and CDR2: MGHRA and YSYEKL. V lost 0 bases and J 5 bases, leaving 5 bases between the germline ends. This CDR3 has 13 amino acids. CDR3 sequence reads: CASSQDLDQPQHF. DNA of the CDR3: TGCGCCAGCAGCCAAGATTTAGATCAGCCCCAGCATTTT.